This T cell receptor beta chain was documented in a study of blood T cell repertoires in COVID-19. Study details: Some COVID-19 samples were acute and others convalescent; all came from the United States, Italy and Spain. Sources were T cells, B-cell-depleted T cells, or PBMCs; the material itself was cDNA or gDNA.

Original processing methods: Amplification with reference gene primers provided the estimates of nucleated cell counts. Assay used: immunoSEQ multiplex PCR; TCRdb lists only in-frame clones, some missing. V, J and clone size are those of that table, while D and trimming were read from the DNA. The data hold around 200,000 clones, with roughly 80% observed a single time. The CDR3 is 16 amino acids. CDR1 is LNHNV and CDR2 is YYDKDF in the germline V gene (reference sequence). J lost 7 bases, V lost 6 bases, and 15 bases had no gene match. The J gene is TRBJ1-2, the V gene TRBV15; 9 bases are a match to TRBD1. The sequence came from a woman aged 45-59 years with acute or convalescent COVID-19. Sequenced: peripheral blood. CDR3 protein: CATSLDTRGQGRGYTF. CDR3 DNA: TGTGCCACCAGTCTAGATACCAGGGGACAGGGTCGTGGCTACACCTTC. The full variable domain, its missing parts supplied by reference TRBV15 and TRBJ1-2, is DAMVIQNPRYQVTQFGKPVTLSCSQTLNHNVMYWYQQKSSQAPKLLFHYYDKDFNNEADTPDNFQSRRPNTSFCFLDIRSPGLGDTAMYLCATSLDTRGQGRGYTFGSGTRLTVV.